A single sample gave rise to the 7 T cell receptor beta chains below, sequenced in a study of cytomegalovirus exposure and HLA in healthy donors. With 60 Vbeta and 13 Jbeta primers, the PCR was carried out. The table came from immunoSEQ multiplex PCR; TCRdb's copy has only in-frame clones and leaves some out. The sample has roughly 150,000 clones, approximately 78% seen once. Sequencing was performed on PBMCs. Receptors originate from a girl aged 2-15 years in good health and CMV-seropositive.

In the case of this clone: The identical CDR3 is also encoded by other nucleotide sequences in the sample. This rearrangement joins TRBV14 to TRBJ2-7; D remains ambiguous. The CDR3 totals 12 residues. V gave up 1 base and J gave up 4 bases, with 5 bases separating them. CDR1 and CDR2 from the germline V gene are SGHDN and FVKESK. The CDR3 protein is CASSQGGYEQYF. In DNA form, the CDR3 reads TGTGCCAGCAGCCAAGGAGGTTACGAGCAGTACTTC.

The gene calls are TRBV30 and TRBJ2-3, with D tentatively TRBD1 (5 bases). Germline V CDR1 and CDR2: GTSNPN, SVGIG (reference sequence). The CDR3 sequence is 14 residues long. V was clipped by 5 bases and J by 1 base, with 13 bases between them. CDR3: CAWAFGRGTDTQYF. In DNA, the CDR3 is TGTGCCTGGGCTTTCGGCAGGGGCACAGATACGCAGTATTTT. Based on the CDR3 plus reference TRBV30 and TRBJ2-3, the full variable domain is SQTIHQWPATLVQPVGSPLSLECTVEGTSNPNLYWYRQAAGRGLQLLFYSVGIGQISSEVPQNLSASRPQDRQFILSSKKLLLSDSGFYLCAWAFGRGTDTQYFGPGTRLTVL.

V usage is TRBV6-5 and J usage is TRBJ2-5; D remains ambiguous. Germline V CDR1 and CDR2: MNHEY, SVGAGI. This CDR3 region has 14 residues. Trimming pared 2 bases from V and 3 bases from J, leaving 10 bases between. This CDR3 reads CASSYGSSEETQYF. DNA of the CDR3: TGTGCCAGCAGTTACGGGTCGAGCGAAGAGACCCAGTACTTC.

V is TRBV19 and J is TRBJ2-4; 7 positions match TRBD1. V shed 7 bases, J shed 4 bases, and the junction held 7 bases outside the gene matches. Germline-derived CDR1 and CDR2 are LNHDA and SQIVND (reference sequence). This CDR3 has 14 amino acids. CDR3 loop: CASNRDSTKNIQYF. The CDR3 coding sequence is TGTGCCAGTAACCGGGACAGTACAAAAAACATTCAGTACTTC.

The V gene is TRBV19, the J gene TRBJ1-5; the D gene is possibly TRBD1 (6 bases). The CDR3 length is 15 residues. Trimming stripped 6 bases from V and 2 bases from J, with 14 bases between. CDR1 is LNHDA and CDR2 is SQIVND in the germline V gene (reference sequence). The chain's CDR3 is CASSYLDSRNQPQHF. The DNA for the CDR3 is TGTGCCAGTAGCTACTTGGACAGCCGCAATCAGCCCCAGCATTTT. Full variable domain (remainder filled in from reference TRBV19 and TRBJ1-5): DGGITQSPKYLFRKEGQNVTLSCEQNLNHDAMYWYRQDPGQGLRLIYYSQIVNDFQKGDIAEGYSVSREKKESFPLTVTSAQKNPTAFYLCASSYLDSRNQPQHFGDGTRLSIL.

The V gene is TRBV4-2, the J gene TRBJ2-7; 13 bases align to TRBD2. After removal of 1 base from V and 0 bases from J, the junction contained 6 bases not matched to a gene. Germline lookup yields CDR1 LGHNA and CDR2 YNFKEQ. This CDR3 has 18 amino acids. The CDR3 nucleotides read TGTGCCAGCAGCCAAGGACTAGCGGGAGGTAGGATCTCCTACGAGCAGTACTTC. Encoded protein: CASSQGLAGGRISYEQYF.

The gene calls are TRBV5-6 and TRBJ2-7, with D possibly matching TRBD1 (7 bases). This CDR3 is built from 14 residues. CDR1 SGHDT and CDR2 YYEEEE come from the germline V gene. The V and J ends lost 2 bases and 3 bases respectively, with 12 bases between them. CDR3 in DNA: TGTGCCAGCAGCTTATCAGGGGGAGGCTACGAGCAGTACTTC. Translation: CASSLSGGGYEQYF.